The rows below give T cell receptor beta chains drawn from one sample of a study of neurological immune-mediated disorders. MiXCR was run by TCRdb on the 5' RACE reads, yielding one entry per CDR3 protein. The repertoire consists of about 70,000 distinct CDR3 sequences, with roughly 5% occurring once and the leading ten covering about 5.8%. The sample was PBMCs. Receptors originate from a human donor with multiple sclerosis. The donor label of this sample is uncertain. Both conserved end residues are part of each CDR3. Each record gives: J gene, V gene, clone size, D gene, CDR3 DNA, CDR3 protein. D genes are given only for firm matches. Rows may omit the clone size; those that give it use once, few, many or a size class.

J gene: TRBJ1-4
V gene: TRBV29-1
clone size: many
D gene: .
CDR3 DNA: TGCAGCGCCTCGGACTCAAATGAAAAACTGTTTTTT
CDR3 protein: CSASDSNEKLFF

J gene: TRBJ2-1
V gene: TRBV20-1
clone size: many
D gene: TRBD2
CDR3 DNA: TGCAGTGCCTTAAGCGGGAGGGAGTACAATGAGCAGTTCTTC
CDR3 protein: CSALSGREYNEQFF

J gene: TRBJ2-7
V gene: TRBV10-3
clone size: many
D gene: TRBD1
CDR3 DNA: TGTGCCATCAGTGCAAGGGGACAGGGGGACTCAAGCTCCTACGAGCAGTACTTC
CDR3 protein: CAISARGQGDSSSYEQYF

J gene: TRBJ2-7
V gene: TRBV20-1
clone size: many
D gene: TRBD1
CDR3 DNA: TGCAGTGCCGTCGGGACAGACCACTACGAGCAGTACTTC
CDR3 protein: CSAVGTDHYEQYF

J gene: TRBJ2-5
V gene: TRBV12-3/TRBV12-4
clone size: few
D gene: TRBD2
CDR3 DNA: TGTGCCAGCAGCCCCAGACTAGCGGGGGGATTTCAACAGACCCAGTACTTC
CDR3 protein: CASSPRLAGGFQQTQYF

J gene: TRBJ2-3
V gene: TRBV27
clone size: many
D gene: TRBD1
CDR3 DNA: TGTGCCAGCAGAACCGGGACAGGGGCTTATTCTAGCACAGATACGCAGTATTTT
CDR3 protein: CASRTGTGAYSSTDTQYF

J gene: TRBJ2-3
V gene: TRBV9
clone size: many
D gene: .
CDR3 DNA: TGTGCCAGCAGCGCCGGGGAACGCACAGATACGCAGTATTTT
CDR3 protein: CASSAGERTDTQYF

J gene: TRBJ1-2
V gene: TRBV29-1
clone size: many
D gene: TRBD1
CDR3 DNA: TGCAGCGTTGAAAGGGCCGACAGGGAGGATGGCTACACCTTC
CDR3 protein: CSVERADREDGYTF

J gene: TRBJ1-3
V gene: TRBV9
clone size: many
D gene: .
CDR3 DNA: TGTGCCAGCAGCCCCCGGGGGAAGGTTGGAAACACCATATATTTT
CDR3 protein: CASSPRGKVGNTIYF

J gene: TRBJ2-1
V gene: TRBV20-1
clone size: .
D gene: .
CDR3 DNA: TGCAGTGCTAGACCCGGCGTCCTCTACAATGAGCAGTTCTTC
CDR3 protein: CSARPGVLYNEQFF

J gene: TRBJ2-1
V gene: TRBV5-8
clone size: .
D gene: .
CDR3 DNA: TGTGCCAGCAGCCCTTGGGGAGGCGGCTACAATGAGCAGTTCTTC
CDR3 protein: CASSPWGGGYNEQFF

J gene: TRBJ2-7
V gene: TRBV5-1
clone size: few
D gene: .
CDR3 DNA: TGCGCCAGCAGTTGGGACAACTCCTACGAGCAGTACTTC
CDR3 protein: CASSWDNSYEQYF

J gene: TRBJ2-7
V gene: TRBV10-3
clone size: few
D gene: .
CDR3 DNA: TGTGCCATCAGTCCGGTGTCAAACTACGAGCAGTACTTC
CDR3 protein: CAISPVSNYEQYF

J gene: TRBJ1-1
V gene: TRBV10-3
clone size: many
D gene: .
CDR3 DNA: TGTGCCATCACTCCGGGCCCTGAGACTGAAGCTTTCTTT
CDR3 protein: CAITPGPETEAFF

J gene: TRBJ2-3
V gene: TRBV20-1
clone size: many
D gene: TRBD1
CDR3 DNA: TGCAGTGCCCACATTTTGGGACAGCCCACAGATACGCAGTATTTT
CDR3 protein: CSAHILGQPTDTQYF

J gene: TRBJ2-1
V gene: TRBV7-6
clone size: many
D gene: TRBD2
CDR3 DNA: TGTGCCAGCAGCTCCGGAGCGGGGGGGGCAAATGAGCAGTTCTTC
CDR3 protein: CASSSGAGGANEQFF

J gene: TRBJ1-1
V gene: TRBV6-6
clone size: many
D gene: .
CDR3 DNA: TGTGCCAGCAGTGGGAACACTGAAGCTTTCTTT
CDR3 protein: CASSGNTEAFF

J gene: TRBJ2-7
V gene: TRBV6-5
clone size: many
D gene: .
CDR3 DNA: TGTGCCAGCAGTTACGTTGAGAGCTCCTACGAGCAGTACTTC
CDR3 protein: CASSYVESSYEQYF

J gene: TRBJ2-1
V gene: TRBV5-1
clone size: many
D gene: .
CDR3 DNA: TGCGCCAGCAGCTTGGGCGGGTCCACCTACAATGAGCAGTTCTTC
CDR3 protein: CASSLGGSTYNEQFF

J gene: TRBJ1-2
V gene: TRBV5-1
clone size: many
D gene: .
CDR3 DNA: TGCGCCAGCAGTGACCAGAGGGGCTATGGCTACACCTTC
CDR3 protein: CASSDQRGYGYTF

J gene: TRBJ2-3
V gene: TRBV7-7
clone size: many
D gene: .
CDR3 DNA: TGTGCCAGCAGCTTAGGGGAGAGTGGCGCAGATACGCAGTATTTT
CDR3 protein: CASSLGESGADTQYF

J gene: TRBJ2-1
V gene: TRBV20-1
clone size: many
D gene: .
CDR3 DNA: TGCAGTGCTCTGGACCGCGCGGCGCTAGGCTGGGAGCAGTTCTTC
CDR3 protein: CSALDRAALGWEQFF

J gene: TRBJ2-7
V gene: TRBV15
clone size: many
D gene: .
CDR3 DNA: TGTGCCACCAGCAGAGGCAGGCAGGGTTTCTTTTACGAGCAGTACTTC
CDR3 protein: CATSRGRQGFFYEQYF

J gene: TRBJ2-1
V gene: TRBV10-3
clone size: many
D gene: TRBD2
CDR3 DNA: TGTGCCATCCGGGGGGGAAGCTCCTACAATGAGCAGTTCTTC
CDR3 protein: CAIRGGSSYNEQFF

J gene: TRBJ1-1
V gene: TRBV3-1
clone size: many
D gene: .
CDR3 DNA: TGTGCCAGCAGCCAAGACCTGAGGATGAACACTGAAGCTTTCTTT
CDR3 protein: CASSQDLRMNTEAFF

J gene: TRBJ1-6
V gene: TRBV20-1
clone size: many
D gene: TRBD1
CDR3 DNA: TGCAGTGCCTCCGGACAGGGCTATTCACCCCTCCACTTT
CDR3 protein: CSASGQGYSPLHF

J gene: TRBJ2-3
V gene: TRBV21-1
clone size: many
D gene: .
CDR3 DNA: TGTGCCAGCAAGGGGGGACCCGGGCCAGGGACGCAGTATTTT
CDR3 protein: CASKGGPGPGTQYF

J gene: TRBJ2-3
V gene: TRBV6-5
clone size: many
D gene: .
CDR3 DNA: TGTGCCAGCAGTCCCCCCGGCACAGATACGCAGTATTTT
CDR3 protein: CASSPPGTDTQYF

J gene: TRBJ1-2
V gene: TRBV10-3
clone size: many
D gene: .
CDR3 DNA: TGTGCCATCAGTGAGACGGGAGGGGGTCCCTATGGCTACACCTTC
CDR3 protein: CAISETGGGPYGYTF

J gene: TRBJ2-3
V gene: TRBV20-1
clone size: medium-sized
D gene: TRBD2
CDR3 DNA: TGCAGTGCTAAGGCGGGGGGGCCAGATACGCAGTATTTT
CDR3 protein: CSAKAGGPDTQYF

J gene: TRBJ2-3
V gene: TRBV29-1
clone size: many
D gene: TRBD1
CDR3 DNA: TGCAGCGCCAACCGGGACAGGGGGACAGATACGCAGTATTTT
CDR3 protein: CSANRDRGTDTQYF

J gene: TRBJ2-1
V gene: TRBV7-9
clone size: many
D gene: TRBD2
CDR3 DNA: TGTGCCAGCGTTCATAGCGGGGTTAACAATGAGCAGTTCTTC
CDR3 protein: CASVHSGVNNEQFF

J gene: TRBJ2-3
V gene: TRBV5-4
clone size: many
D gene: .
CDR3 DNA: TGTGCCAGCAGCTTGGGACGGCCGGGCAGCACAGATACGCAGTATTTT
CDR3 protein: CASSLGRPGSTDTQYF

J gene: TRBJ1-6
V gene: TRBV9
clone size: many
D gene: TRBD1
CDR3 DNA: TGTGCCAGCAGCGTAGGCCCCAGGGGGCAGAATTCACCCCTCCACTTT
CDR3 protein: CASSVGPRGQNSPLHF

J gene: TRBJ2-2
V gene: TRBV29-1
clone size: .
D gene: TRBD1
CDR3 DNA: TGCAGCGTTAACCGGGGGGGACAGGGGGCCACCGGGGAGCTGTTTTTT
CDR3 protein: CSVNRGGQGATGELFF

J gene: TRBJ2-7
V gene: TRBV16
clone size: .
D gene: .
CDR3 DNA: TGTGCCAGCAGCCATTGGGTCCACGAGCAGTACTTC
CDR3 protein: CASSHWVHEQYF

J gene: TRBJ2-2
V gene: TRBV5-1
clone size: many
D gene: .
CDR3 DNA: TGCGCCAGCAGCACGGGGACGCATGCCGGGGAGCTGTTTTTT
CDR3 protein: CASSTGTHAGELFF

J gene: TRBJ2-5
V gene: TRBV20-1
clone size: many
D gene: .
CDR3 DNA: TGCAGTGCTAGAGAGACAGCACGAGAGACCCAGTACTTC
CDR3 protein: CSARETARETQYF

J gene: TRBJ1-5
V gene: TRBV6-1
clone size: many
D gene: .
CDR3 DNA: TGTGCCAGCAGTCAAGAGGGGGGGTCTCAGCCCCAGCATTTT
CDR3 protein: CASSQEGGSQPQHF

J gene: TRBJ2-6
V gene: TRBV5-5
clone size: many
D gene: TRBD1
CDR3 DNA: TGTGCCAGCAGCTTCCGTGTGGGACAGTTTTTAAGCTCTGGGGCCAACGTCCTGACTTTC
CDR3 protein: CASSFRVGQFLSSGANVLTF

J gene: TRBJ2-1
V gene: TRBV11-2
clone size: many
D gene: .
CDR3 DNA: TGTGCCAGCAGCCTGAAGGAGGGGTGGGGTGAGCAGTTCTTC
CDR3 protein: CASSLKEGWGEQFF

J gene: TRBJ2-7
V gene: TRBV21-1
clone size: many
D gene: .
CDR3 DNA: TGTGCCAGCAGCAAGGTAAGCTGGGACAGCGACTATTGGATATACGAGCAGTACTTC
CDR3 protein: CASSKVSWDSDYWIYEQYF

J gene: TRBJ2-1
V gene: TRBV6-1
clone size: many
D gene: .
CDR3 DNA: TGTGCCAGCATTGGAGTTTCCCAAAAAACTGGCGGATACTACAATGAGCAGTTCTTC
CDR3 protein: CASIGVSQKTGGYYNEQFF

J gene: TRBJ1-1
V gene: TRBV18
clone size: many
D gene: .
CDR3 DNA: TGTGCCAGCTCACCACCGGCCAAGGGGACTGAAGCTTTCTTT
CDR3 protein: CASSPPAKGTEAFF

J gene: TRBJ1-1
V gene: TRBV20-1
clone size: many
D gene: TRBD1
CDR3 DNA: TGCAGTGCACCACCGGGACAGGGTCTGAACACTGAAGCTTTCTTT
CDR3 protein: CSAPPGQGLNTEAFF

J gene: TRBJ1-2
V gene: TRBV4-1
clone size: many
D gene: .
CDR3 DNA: TGCGCCAGCAGCCAAGAAATTGGTAGGGGGTGGGTCTATGGCTACACCTTC
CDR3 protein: CASSQEIGRGWVYGYTF

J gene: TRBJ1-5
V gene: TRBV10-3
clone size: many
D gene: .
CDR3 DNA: TGTGCCATCAGTGAGGGGGATAGCATTCAGCCCCAGCATTTT
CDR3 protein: CAISEGDSIQPQHF

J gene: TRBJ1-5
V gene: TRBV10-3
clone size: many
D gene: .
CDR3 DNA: TGTGCCATCAGTGAGAAGGGAGGGGCCCCCAATCAGCCCCAGCATTTT
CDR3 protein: CAISEKGGAPNQPQHF

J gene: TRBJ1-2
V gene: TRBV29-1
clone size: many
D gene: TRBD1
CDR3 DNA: TGCAGCGTCCTGACAGGGTCCGCCCCCACCTATGGCTACACCTTC
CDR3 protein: CSVLTGSAPTYGYTF

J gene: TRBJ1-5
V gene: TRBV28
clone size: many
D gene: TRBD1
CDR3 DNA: TGTGCCAGCAGGGTAATACAGGGGGCTACAAGCAATCAGCCCCAGCATTTT
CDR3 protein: CASRVIQGATSNQPQHF

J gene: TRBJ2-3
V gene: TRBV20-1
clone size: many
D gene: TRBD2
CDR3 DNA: TGCAGTGCCCCTACACTAGCGGGTGGAGATACGCAGTATTTT
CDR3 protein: CSAPTLAGGDTQYF

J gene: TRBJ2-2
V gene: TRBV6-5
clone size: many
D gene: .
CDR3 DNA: TGTGCCAGCTACGTTACAGTCACGAACACCGGGGAGCTGTTTTTT
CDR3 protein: CASYVTVTNTGELFF

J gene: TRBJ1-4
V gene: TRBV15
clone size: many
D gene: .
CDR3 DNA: TGTGCCACCAGCTTCGGGACCCGTGGGGAAAAACTGTTTTTT
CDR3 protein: CATSFGTRGEKLFF

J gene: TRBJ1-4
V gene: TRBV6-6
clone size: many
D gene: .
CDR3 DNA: TGTGCCAGCATCTCACCTGAAGGGGCAGAGGGTGAAAAACTGTTTTTT
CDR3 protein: CASISPEGAEGEKLFF

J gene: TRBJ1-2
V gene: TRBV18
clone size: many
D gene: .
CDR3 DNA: TGTGCCAGCTCGCCAAACAGGGACGCTTCCTATGGCTACACCTTC
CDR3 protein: CASSPNRDASYGYTF

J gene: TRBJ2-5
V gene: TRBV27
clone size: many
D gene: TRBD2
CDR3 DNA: TGTGCCAGCAGTTTATCCCCTGGGGGGGATCAAGAGACCCAGTACTTC
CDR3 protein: CASSLSPGGDQETQYF

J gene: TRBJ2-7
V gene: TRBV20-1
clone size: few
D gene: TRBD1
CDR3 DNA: TGCAGTGCTAGAAGGGACAGGGACTTGGACGAGCAGTACTTC
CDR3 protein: CSARRDRDLDEQYF

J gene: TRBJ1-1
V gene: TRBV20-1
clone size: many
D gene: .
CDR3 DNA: TGCAGTGCTAGAGATCTCTACAGGGAGGGGACGACTGAAGCTTTCTTT
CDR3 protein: CSARDLYREGTTEAFF

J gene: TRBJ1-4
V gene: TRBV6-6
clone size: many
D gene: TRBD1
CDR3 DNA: TGTGCCAGCAGTTTTACCGGGACAGGGGAAATTATGCAAAAACTGTTTTTT
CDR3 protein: CASSFTGTGEIMQKLFF